The present T cell receptor (beta chain) was sequenced within a study of blood T cell repertoires in COVID-19. Per the original methods: Nucleated cell counts were estimated from reference gene primer amplification. Profiled with immunoSEQ multiplex PCR; TCRdb holds only in-frame clones, not every one. V and J calls plus clone size are reproduced from that table; the DNA served to infer D and trimming. Among hundreds of thousands of clones listed, about 85% were seen once. V shed 1 base and J shed 6 bases, with 12 bases lying between them. Per the germline V gene, CDR1 is SGHVS and CDR2 is FNYEAQ. The CDR3 length is 15 residues.

Specimen: PBMCs or T cells enriched from blood (not recorded which). This TCR derives from a woman aged 45-65 years who had recovered from COVID-19. The chain couples TRBV7-6 to TRBJ2-2, with D maybe TRBD1 (6 bases). The CDR3 here is CASSLGYREPGELFF. As DNA, the CDR3 is TGTGCCAGCAGCTTAGGCTACAGGGAGCCCGGGGAGCTGTTTTTT.